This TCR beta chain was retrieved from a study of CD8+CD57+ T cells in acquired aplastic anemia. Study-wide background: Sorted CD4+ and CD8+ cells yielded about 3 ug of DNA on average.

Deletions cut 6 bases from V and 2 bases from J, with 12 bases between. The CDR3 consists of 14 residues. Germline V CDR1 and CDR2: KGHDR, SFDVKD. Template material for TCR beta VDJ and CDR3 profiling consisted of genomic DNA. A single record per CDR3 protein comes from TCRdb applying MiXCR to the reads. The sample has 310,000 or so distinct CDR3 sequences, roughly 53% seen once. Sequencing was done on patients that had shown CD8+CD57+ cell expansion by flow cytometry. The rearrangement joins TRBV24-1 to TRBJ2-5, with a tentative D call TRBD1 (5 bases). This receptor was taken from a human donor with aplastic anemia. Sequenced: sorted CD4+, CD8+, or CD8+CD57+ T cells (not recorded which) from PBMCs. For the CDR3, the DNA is TGTGCCACCAGTTCCAGGGCCAATCAAGAGACCCAGTACTTC. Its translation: CATSSRANQETQYF.